This T cell receptor beta chain originates from a study of post-analysis software for immune sequencing data. Study in general: Relapsing-remitting, secondary progressive and progressive-relapsing courses of multiple sclerosis were included.

With respect to this clonotype: Its antigen is unknown.

Study-level points and caveats: Compared with controls, patients showed significantly lower normalized Chao1 diversity. Patients had higher frequencies than controls of five or six TRBV segments, including TRBV5-6, TRBV5-1 and TRBV20-1.

Carried by the TCR beta cDNA libraries were unique molecular identifiers. Each sample of roughly 0.9 to 10 million input T cells yielded about 500,000 cDNA molecules, so each molecule approximated one T cell. One entry per CDR3 protein, called by TCRdb with MiXCR from the PCR reads. The table lists 450,000 or so distinct CDR3 sequences, nearly 45% of them singletons. The germline V gene has CDR1 MGHRA and CDR2 YSYEKL. V gave up 4 bases and J gave up 6 bases; unmatched junction bases: 6. This CDR3 region has 15 residues. The sample comprised blood. This clonotype was sampled from a girl aged 5 to 17 with multiple sclerosis. The chain recombines TRBV4-1 with TRBJ2-1; 10 bases line up with TRBD2. This chain's CDR3 is CASSLLAGEPNEQFF. CDR3 nucleotide sequence: TGCGCCAGCAGCCTGCTAGCGGGAGAACCCAATGAGCAGTTCTTC.